The clone carrying this T cell receptor beta chain has at least ten counts. As yet, its antigen is unknown. There are 16 residues in the CDR3. Unmatched junction bases numbered 10, after V lost 5 bases and J lost 0 bases. CDR1 and CDR2 (germline): DFQATT, SNEGSKA (reference sequence). Molecular barcoded adaptors covering alpha/delta and beta/gamma chains were used on 400 to 450 ng RNA. TCRdb fed the reads into MiXCR, producing one record per CDR3 protein. The repertoire holds around 130,000 distinct CDR3 sequences, about 13% seen once, with around 8.3% in the top ten. Every patient had bone marrow sampled while the disease was active. These data originate in a study of read filtering for tumor transcriptome and immune sequencing. The study's findings and limits: RNA-seq captured clonotypes less deeply and reliably than IR-seq.

This chain links TRBV20-1 with TRBJ2-1; the match to TRBD1 covers 7 bases. The specimen was a population of CD138-negative cells sorted from bone marrow. This receptor was obtained from a donor aged 40 or older with multiple myeloma. The CDR3 bases are TGCAGTGCTCCCCGGCTGGACAGGTCCTCCTACAATGAGCAGTTCTTC. Translation gives CSAPRLDRSSYNEQFF.